This T cell receptor (beta chain) was observed in a study of T cells in Graves' hyperthyroidism and ophthalmopathy. Study findings and constraints: Ophthalmopathy cases were set apart from stable hyperthyroidism by a 13 V-J model.

This clonotype has a count of ten or more. Its antigen is unknown. The study left out patients who had uncontrolled infection, other autoimmune disease, pregnancy or lactation. Diagnosis rested on symptoms, serum thyroxine and TRAb, thyroid ultrasound, and orbital computed tomography. Fresh peripheral blood, less than 11 ml of it, supplied the PBMCs. Amplified TCR beta CDR3 regions derived from RNA transcripts. The study used the HTBI primer set for a first-round RT-PCR of the TCR CDR3. Via MiXCR, TCRdb re-called the multiplex PCR reads, giving one row per CDR3 protein. In the table there are approximately 640,000 distinct CDR3 sequences, around 16% of which are singletons. This clonotype was obtained from a young woman with Graves' hyperthyroidism. Material for sequencing was blood.

CDR3 sequence reads: CASSPPEGTEAFF. CDR3 DNA sequence: TGTGCCAGCAGCCCCCCGGAGGGCACTGAAGCTTTCTTT. The chain combines TRBV28 with TRBJ1-1, with no clear D. Trimming cost V 6 bases and J 4 bases, with 12 bases left between them. The CDR3 is 13 residues long. Looked up from germline, CDR1 is MDHEN and CDR2 is SYDVKM.